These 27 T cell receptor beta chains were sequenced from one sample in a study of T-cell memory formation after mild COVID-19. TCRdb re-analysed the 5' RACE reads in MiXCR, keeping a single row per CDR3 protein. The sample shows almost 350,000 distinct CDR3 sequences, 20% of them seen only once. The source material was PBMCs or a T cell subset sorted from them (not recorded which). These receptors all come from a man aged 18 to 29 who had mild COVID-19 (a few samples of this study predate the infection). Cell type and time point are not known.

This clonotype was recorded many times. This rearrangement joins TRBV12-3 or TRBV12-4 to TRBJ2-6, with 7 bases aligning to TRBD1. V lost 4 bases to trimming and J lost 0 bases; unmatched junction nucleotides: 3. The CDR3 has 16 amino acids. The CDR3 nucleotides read TGTGCCAGCAGTTCAGGGGGTAGCTCTGGGGCCAACGTCCTGACTTTC. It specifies CASSSGGSSGANVLTF.

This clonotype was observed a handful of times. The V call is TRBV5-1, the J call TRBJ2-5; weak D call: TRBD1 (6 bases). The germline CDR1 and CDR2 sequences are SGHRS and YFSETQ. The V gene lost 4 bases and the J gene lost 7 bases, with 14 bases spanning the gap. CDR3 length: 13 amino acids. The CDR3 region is CASSLTGSATQYF. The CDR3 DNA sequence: TGCGCCAGCAGCCTTACAGGGTCGGCGACCCAGTACTTC.

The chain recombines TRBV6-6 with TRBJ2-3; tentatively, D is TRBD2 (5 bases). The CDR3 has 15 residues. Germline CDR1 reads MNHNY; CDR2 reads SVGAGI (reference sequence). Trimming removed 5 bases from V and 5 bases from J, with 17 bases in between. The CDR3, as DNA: TGTGCCAGCAGTGATAACGGGAAAGACGGAGATACGCAGTATTTT. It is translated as CASSDNGKDGDTQYF.

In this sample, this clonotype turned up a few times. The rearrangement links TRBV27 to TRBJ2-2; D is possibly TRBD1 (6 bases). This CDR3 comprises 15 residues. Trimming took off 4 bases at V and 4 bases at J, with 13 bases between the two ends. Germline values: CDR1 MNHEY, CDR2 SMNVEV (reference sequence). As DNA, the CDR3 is TGTGCCAGCAGTTCCGGGACAACCTTCACCGGGGAGCTGTTTTTT. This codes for CASSSGTTFTGELFF.

CDR3 amino acids: CASRVSGSEKLFF. CDR3 DNA sequence: TGTGCCAGCAGGGTCTCCGGCTCTGAAAAACTGTTTTTT. The J gene is TRBJ1-4, the V gene TRBV6-1, with D unresolved. The CDR3 sequence is 13 residues long. Germline CDR1 is MNHNS and CDR2 is SASEGT. Trimming cost V 6 bases and J 7 bases, with 12 bases left between them.

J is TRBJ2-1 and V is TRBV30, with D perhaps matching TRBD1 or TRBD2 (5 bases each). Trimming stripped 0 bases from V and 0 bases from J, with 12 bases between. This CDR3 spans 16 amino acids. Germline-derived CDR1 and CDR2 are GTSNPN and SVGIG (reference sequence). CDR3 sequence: CAWSVRGRSSYNEQFF. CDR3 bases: TGTGCCTGGAGTGTACGGGGCAGGAGCTCCTACAATGAGCAGTTCTTC.

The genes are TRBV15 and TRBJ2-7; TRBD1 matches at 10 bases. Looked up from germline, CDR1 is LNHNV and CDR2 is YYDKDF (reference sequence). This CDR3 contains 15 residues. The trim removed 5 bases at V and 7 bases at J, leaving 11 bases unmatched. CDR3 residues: CATSGGGTGENEQYF. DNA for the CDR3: TGTGCCACCAGCGGTGGCGGGACAGGGGAAAATGAGCAGTACTTC.

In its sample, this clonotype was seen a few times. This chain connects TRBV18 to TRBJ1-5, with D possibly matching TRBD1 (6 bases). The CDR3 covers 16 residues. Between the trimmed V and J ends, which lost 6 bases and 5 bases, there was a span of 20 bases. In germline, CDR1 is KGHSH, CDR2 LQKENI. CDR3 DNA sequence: TGTGCCAGCTCGATTTTACCACAGGGAAAGGATCAGCCCCAGCATTTT. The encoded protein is CASSILPQGKDQPQHF.

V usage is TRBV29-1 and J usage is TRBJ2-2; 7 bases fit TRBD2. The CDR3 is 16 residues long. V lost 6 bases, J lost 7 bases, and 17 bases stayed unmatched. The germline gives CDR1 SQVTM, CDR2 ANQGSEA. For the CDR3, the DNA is TGCAGCGTGGCCTTAAGTGCGGGGGTATTTTTCGGGGAGCTGTTTTTT. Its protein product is CSVALSAGVFFGELFF.

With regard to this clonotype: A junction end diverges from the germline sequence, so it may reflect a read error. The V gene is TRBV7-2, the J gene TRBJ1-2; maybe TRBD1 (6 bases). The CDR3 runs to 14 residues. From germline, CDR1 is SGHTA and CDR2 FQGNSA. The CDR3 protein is CASSLLGHRYVYTF. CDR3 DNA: TGTGCCAGCAGCTTACTGGGACACCGCTATGTCTACACCTTC.

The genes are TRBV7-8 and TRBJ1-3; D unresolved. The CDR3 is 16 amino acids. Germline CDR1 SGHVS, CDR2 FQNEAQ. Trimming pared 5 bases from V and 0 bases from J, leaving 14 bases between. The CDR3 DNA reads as TGTGCCAGCAGCCCACAGTCCGTGTTCTCTGGAAACACCATATATTTT. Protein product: CASSPQSVFSGNTIYF. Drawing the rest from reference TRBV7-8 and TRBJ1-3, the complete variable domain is GAGVSQSPRYKVAKRGQDVALRCDPISGHVSLFWYQQALGQGPEFLTYFQNEAQLDKSGLPSDRFFAERPEGSVSTLKIQRTQQEDSAVYLCASSPQSVFSGNTIYFGEGSWLTVV.

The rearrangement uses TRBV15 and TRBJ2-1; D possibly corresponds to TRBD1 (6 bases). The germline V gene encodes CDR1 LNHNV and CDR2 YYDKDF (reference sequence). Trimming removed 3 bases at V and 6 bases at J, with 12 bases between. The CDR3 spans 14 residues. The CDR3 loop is CATSSRGSRNEQFF. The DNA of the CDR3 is TGTGCCACCAGCAGTAGGGGGTCACGCAATGAGCAGTTCTTC.

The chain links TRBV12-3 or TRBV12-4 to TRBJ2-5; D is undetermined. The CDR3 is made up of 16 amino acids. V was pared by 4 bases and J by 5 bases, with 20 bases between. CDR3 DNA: TGTGCCAGCAGTTCACCGGGTAGAGTTGGGAAGGAGACCCAGTACTTC. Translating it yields CASSSPGRVGKETQYF.

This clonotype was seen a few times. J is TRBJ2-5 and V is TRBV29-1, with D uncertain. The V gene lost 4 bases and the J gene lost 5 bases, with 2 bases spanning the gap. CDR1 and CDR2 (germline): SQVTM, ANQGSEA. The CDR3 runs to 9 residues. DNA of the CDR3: TGCAGCGTTGCTGAGACCCAGTACTTC. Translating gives CSVAETQYF.

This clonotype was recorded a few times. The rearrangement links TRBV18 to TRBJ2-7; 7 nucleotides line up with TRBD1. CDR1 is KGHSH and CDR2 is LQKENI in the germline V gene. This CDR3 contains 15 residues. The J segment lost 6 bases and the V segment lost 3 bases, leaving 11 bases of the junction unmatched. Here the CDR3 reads CASSPLDRDGAEQYF. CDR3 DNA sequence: TGTGCCAGCTCACCCTTAGACAGGGACGGGGCCGAGCAGTACTTC.

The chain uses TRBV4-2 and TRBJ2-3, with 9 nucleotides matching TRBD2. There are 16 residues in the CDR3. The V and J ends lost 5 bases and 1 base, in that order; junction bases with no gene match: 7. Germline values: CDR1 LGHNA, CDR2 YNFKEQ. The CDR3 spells CASSERLAGGTDTQYF. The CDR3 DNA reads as TGTGCCAGCAGCGAGCGTTTAGCGGGGGGCACAGATACGCAGTATTTT.

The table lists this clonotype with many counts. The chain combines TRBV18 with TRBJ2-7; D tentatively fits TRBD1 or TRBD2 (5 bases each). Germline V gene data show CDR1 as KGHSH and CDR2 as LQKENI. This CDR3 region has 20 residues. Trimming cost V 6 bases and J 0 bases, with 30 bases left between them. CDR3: CASSTTGTAPSNQSSYEQYV. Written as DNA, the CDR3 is TGTGCCAGCTCGACTACCGGGACGGCCCCATCTAACCAGAGCTCCTACGAGCAGTACGTC.

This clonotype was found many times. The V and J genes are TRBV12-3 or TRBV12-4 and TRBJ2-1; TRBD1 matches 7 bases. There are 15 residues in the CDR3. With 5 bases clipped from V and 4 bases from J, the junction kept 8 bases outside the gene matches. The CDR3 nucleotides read TGTGCCAGCAGTCGGCCGGGACAGATATACAATGAGCAGTTCTTC. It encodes CASSRPGQIYNEQFF.

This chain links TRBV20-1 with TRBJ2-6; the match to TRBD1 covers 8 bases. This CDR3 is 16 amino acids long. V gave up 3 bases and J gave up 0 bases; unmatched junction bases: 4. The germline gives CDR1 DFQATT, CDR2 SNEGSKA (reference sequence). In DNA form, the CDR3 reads TGCAGTGCTAGGGTTACAGGGGGCTCTGGGGCCAACGTCCTGACTTTC. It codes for CSARVTGGSGANVLTF.

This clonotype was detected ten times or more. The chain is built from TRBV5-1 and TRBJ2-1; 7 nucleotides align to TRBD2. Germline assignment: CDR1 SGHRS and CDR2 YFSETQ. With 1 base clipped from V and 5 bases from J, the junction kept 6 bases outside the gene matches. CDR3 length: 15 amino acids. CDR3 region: CASSLTGGFNNEQFF. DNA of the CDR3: TGCGCCAGCAGCTTGACGGGGGGTTTCAACAATGAGCAGTTCTTC.

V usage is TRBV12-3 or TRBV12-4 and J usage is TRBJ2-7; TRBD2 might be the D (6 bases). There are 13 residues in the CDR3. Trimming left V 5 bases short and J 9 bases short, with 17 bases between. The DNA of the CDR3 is TGTGCCAGCAGTCCTTCGGGGGACCCCGGGCAGTACTTC. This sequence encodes CASSPSGDPGQYF.

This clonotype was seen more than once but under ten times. The CDR3 protein is CSARDPAGKETQYF. CDR3 DNA sequence: TGCAGTGCTAGAGATCCCGCAGGGAAAGAGACCCAGTACTTC. The chain combines TRBV20-1 with TRBJ2-5; maybe TRBD1 (5 bases). This CDR3 is 14 amino acids long. Germline CDR1 is DFQATT and CDR2 is SNEGSKA (reference sequence). The V gene lost 0 bases and the J gene lost 3 bases, with 11 bases spanning the gap.

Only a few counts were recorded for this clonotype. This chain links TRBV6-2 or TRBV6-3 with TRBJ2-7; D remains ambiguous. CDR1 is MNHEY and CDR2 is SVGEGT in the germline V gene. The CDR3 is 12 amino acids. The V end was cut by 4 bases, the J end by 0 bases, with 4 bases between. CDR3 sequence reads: CASSSYSYEQYV. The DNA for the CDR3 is TGTGCCAGCAGTTCTTACTCCTACGAGCAGTACGTC.

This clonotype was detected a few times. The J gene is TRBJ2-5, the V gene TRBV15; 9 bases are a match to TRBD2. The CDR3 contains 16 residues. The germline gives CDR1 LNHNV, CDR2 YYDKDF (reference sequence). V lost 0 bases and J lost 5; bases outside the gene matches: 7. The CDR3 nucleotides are TGTGCCACCAGCAGAGAGCGACTAGCGGTGCACGAGACCCAGTACTTC. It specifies CATSRERLAVHETQYF.

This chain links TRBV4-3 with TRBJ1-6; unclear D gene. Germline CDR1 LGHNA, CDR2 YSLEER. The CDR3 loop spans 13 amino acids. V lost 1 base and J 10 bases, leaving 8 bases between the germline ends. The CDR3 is CASSQGSGSPLHF. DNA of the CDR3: TGCGCCAGCAGCCAAGGTTCGGGATCACCCCTCCACTTT.

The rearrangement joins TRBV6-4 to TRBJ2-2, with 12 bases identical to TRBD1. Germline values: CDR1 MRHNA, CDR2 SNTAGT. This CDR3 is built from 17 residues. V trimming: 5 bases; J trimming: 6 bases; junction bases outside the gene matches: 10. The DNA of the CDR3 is TGTGCCAGCAGTCAAACTCCGGGACAGGGGGCTTCCGGGGAGCTGTTTTTT. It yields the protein CASSQTPGQGASGELFF.

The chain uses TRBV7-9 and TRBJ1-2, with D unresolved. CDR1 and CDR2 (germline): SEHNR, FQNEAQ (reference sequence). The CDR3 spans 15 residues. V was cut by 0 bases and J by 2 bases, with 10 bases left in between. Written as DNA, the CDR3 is TGTGCCAGCAGCTTAGCGGATTTAGGGAACTATGGCTACACCTTC. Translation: CASSLADLGNYGYTF.